This T cell receptor beta chain was captured in a study of T-cell reconstitution after alpha-beta-depleted transplantation in children. This clonotype showed up just a few times. Germline V gene lookup returns CDR1 SGHAT and CDR2 FQDESV (reference sequence). The CDR3 is made up of 19 amino acids. The V segment lost 4 bases and the J segment 4 bases; nucleotides outside the gene matches: 16. Construction of the TCRbeta library involved unique molecular identifiers. Using its own MiXCR run on the PCR reads, TCRdb lists one record per CDR3 protein. Of around 700,000 distinct CDR3 sequences in the sample, 10% to 15% were seen once.

The sequence was collected from a girl aged 2 to 10 with congenital amegakaryocytic thrombocytopenia, due to receive a stem cell transplant. The chain is built from TRBV11-1 and TRBJ1-5, with 10 positions matching TRBD1. The sample here was PBMCs, taken before TCRalphabeta/CD19-depleted stem cell transplant. DNA of the CDR3: TGTGCCAGCAGCTCGTCTAACCTCCGGGACAGGGGACCAAATCAGCCCCAGCATTTT. It encodes CASSSSNLRDRGPNQPQHF.